Following are 3 T cell receptor beta chains from one sample sequenced in a study of cytomegalovirus exposure and HLA in healthy donors. Both 60 Vbeta primers and 13 Jbeta primers went into the PCR. Sequenced by immunoSEQ multiplex PCR; TCRdb stores in-frame clones only, minus some. The sample comprises about 100,000 clones, around 80% of which are singletons, and 3.5% to 4% rests with the top ten. The sample consisted of PBMCs. The receptors here all came from a woman in her 50s in good health and CMV-seropositive.

This chain joins TRBV7-2 and TRBJ1-5; unclear D gene. The germline V gene has CDR1 SGHTA and CDR2 FQGNSA. The V and J ends lost 2 bases and 0 bases respectively, with 8 bases between them. The CDR3 has 15 amino acids. The CDR3 loop is CASSLSTSSNQPQHF. The CDR3 nucleotides read TGTGCCAGCAGCTTAAGTACGAGTAGCAATCAGCCCCAGCATTTT.

The chain couples TRBV5-4 to TRBJ1-1; 9 bases match TRBD1. This CDR3 is 14 amino acids long. The germline gives CDR1 SGHNT, CDR2 YYREEE (reference sequence). The junction had 7 bases not matched to a gene; V was cut back by 4 bases and J by 6 bases. The CDR3 region has the DNA TGTGCCAGCAGCCCCCGGGACAGGGCCTCTGAAGCTTTCTTT. It codes for CASSPRDRASEAFF.

The chain is built from TRBV30 and TRBJ1-2; 7 bases match TRBD1. The length of the CDR3 is 14 residues. Germline values: CDR1 GTSNPN, CDR2 SVGIG (reference sequence). V dropped 3 bases and J dropped 0; count of bases not matched to a gene: 4. The CDR3 here is CAWSPGTANYGYTF. CDR3 DNA: TGTGCCTGGAGCCCCGGGACAGCTAACTATGGCTACACCTTC.